This T cell receptor beta chain came from a study of blood T cell repertoires in COVID-19. Study overall: Samples representing acute and convalescent COVID-19 were sourced from the United States, Italy and Spain. Sources were T cells, B-cell-depleted T cells, or PBMCs; the material itself was cDNA or gDNA.

Source study methods: Estimates of nucleated cell counts were drawn from the amplification of reference gene primers. The repertoire was sequenced with immunoSEQ multiplex PCR; TCRdb's copy has only in-frame clones and lacks some. From that table come the V and J calls and clone size; the DNA was used to work out D and trimming. The profile shows 25,000 or so clones, roughly 92% of them singletons. The CDR3 spans 14 residues. With 6 bases clipped from V and 8 bases from J, the junction kept 8 bases outside the gene matches. Germline lookup yields CDR1 LGHDT and CDR2 YNNKEL (reference sequence). The chain recombines TRBV3-1 (or the pseudogene TRBV3-2) with TRBJ2-1; 9 bases map to TRBD1. This clonotype was obtained from a woman between 50 and 59 years old with active COVID-19. The sequencing sample was made of peripheral blood. The chain's CDR3 is CASRSPDRGHEQFF. The CDR3 DNA follows: TGTGCCAGCAGATCCCCGGACAGGGGCCATGAGCAGTTCTTC.